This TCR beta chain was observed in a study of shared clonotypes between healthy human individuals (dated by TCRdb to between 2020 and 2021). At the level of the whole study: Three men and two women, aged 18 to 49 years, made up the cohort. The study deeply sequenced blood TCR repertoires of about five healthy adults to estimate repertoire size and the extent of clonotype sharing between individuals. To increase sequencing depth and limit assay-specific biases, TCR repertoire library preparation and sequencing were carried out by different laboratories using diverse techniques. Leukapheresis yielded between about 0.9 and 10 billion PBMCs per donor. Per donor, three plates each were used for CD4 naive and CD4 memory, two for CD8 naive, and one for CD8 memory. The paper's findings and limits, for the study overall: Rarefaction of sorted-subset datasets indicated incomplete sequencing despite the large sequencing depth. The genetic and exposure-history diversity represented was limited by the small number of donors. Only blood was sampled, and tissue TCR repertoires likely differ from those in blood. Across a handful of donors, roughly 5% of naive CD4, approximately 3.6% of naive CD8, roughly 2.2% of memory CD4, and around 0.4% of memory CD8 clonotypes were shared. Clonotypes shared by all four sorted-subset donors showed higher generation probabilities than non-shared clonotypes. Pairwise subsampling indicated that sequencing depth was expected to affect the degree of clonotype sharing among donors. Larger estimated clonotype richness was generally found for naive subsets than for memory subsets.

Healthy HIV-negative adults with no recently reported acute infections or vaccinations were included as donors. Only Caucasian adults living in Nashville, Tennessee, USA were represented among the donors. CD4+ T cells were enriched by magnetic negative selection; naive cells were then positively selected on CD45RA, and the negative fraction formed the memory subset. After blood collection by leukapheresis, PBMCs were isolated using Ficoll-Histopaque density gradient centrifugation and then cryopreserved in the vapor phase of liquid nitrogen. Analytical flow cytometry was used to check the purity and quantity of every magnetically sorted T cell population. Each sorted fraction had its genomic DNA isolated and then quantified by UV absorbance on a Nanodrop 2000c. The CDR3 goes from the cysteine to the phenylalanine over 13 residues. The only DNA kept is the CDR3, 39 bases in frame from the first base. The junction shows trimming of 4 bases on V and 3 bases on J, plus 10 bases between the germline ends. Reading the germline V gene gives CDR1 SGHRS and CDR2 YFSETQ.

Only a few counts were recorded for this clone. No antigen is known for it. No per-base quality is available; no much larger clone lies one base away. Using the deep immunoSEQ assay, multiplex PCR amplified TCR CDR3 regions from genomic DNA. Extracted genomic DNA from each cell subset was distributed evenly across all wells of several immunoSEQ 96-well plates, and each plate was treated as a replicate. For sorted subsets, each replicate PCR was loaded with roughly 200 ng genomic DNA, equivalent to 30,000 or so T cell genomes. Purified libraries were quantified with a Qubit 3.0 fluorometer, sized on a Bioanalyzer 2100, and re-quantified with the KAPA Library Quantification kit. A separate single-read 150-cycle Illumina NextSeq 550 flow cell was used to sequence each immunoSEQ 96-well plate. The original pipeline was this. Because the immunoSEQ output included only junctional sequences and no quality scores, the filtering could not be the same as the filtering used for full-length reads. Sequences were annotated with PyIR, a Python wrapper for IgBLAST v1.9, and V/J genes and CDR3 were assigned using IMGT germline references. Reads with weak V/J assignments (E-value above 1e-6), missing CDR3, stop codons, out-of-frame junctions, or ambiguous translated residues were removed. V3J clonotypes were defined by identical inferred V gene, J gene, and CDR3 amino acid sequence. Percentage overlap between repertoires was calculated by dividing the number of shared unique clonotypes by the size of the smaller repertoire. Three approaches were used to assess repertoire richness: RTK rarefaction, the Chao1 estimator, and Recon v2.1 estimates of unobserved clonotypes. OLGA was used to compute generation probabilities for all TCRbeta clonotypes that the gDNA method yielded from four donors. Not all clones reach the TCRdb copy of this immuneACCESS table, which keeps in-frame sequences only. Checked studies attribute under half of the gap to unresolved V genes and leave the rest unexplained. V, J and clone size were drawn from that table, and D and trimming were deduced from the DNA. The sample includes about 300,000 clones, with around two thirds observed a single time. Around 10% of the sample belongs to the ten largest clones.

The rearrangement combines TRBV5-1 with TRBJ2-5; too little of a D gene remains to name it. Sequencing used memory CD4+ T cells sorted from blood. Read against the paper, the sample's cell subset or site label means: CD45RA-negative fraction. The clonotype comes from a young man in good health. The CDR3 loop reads CASSRTGEETQYF. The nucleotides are TGCGCCAGCAGCCGAACGGGTGAAGAGACCCAGTACTTC.